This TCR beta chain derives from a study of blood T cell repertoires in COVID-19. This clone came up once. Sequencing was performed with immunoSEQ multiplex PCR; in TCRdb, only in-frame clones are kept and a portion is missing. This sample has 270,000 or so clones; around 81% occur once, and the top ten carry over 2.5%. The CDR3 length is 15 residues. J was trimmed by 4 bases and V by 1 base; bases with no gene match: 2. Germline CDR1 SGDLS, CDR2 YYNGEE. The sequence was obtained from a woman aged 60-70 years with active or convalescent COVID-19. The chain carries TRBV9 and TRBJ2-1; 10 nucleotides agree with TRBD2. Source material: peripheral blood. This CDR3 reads CASSVILAGYNEQFF. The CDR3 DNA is TGTGCCAGCAGCGTAATACTAGCGGGGTACAATGAGCAGTTCTTC. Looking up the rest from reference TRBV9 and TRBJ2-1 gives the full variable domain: DSGVTQTPKHLITATGQRVTLRCSPRSGDLSVYWYQQSLDQGLQFLIQYYNGEERAKGNILERFSAQQFPDLHSELNLSSLELGDSALYFCASSVILAGYNEQFFGPGTRLTVL.